These 13 T cell receptor beta chains came from one sample sequenced in a study of blood T cell repertoires in COVID-19. Assay used: immunoSEQ multiplex PCR; TCRdb lists only in-frame clones, some missing. The sample records around 99,000 clones, about three quarters being singletons. Sequenced sample: peripheral blood. The receptors stem from a man aged 50-59 years who had recovered from COVID-19.

The chain carries TRBV19 and TRBJ1-1; D uncertain. From germline, CDR1 is LNHDA and CDR2 SQIVND (reference sequence). This CDR3 is 13 amino acids long. The V gene lost 4 bases and the J gene lost 0 bases, with 6 bases spanning the gap. The CDR3 spells CASSSRMNTEAFF. The DNA of the CDR3 is TGTGCCAGTAGTAGCAGGATGAACACTGAAGCTTTCTTT.

The chain is built from TRBV7-9 and TRBJ1-1; TRBD1 aligns across 12 bases. CDR1 and CDR2 (germline): SEHNR, FQNEAQ (reference sequence). This CDR3 comprises 18 residues. V was pared by 1 base and J by 4 bases, with 10 bases of the junction left unmatched. The CDR3 bases are TGTGCCAGCAGCTTAGAGGTTGGGACAGGGGGCCTGGGCACTGAAGCTTTCTTT. Its protein product is CASSLEVGTGGLGTEAFF.

J is TRBJ1-2 and V is TRBV4-1, with TRBD1 matching 10 bases. The CDR3 is 15 amino acids. V lost 0 bases and J lost 3; bases outside the gene matches: 1. CDR1 and CDR2 (germline): MGHRA, YSYEKL. CDR3 coding DNA: TGCGCCAGCAGCCAAGAGGACAGGGGGGACTATGGCTACACCTTC. Its translation is CASSQEDRGDYGYTF.

This clone was seen a handful of times. The chain joins TRBV7-6 to TRBJ2-3; tentative D call: TRBD1 (5 bases). V lost 5 bases and J 0 bases, leaving 9 bases between the germline ends. CDR3 size: 14 residues. The germline gives CDR1 SGHVS, CDR2 FNYEAQ. The CDR3 DNA is TGTGCCAGCAGCCCAGGGTCTAGCACAGATACGCAGTATTTT. It yields the protein CASSPGSSTDTQYF.

The rearrangement uses TRBV7-3 and TRBJ1-2; TRBD1 matches 7 bases. Germline-derived CDR1 and CDR2 are SGHTA and FQGTGA. Trimming removed 5 bases from V and 2 bases from J; junction bases left unmatched: 2. The CDR3 spans 13 residues. Here the CDR3 DNA reads TGTGCCAGCAGCCCGGGACAGAACTATGGCTACACCTTC. It encodes CASSPGQNYGYTF.

The V and J genes are TRBV3-1 (or the pseudogene TRBV3-2) and TRBJ2-7; 7 bases are a match to TRBD1. The CDR3 runs 13 residues. Trimming removed 1 base from V and 3 bases from J; junction bases left unmatched: 0. The germline V gene has CDR1 LGHDT and CDR2 YNNKEL (reference sequence). The CDR3 DNA sequence: TGTGCCAGCAGCCAAGGACAGGGCTACGAGCAGTACTTC. The encoded protein is CASSQGQGYEQYF.

The V call is TRBV6-4, the J call TRBJ2-7; TRBD1 matches at 9 bases. Germline-derived CDR1 and CDR2 are MRHNA and SNTAGT. V shed 4 bases, J shed 6 bases, and the junction held 4 bases outside the gene matches. The CDR3 runs to 13 residues. The CDR3, as DNA: TGTGCCAGCAGTGTCAGGACAGGGGCCGAGCAGTACTTC. Its translation: CASSVRTGAEQYF.

The chain has TRBV5-1 and TRBJ1-6; tentatively, D is TRBD1 (5 bases). Trimming left V 3 bases short and J 8 bases short, with 12 bases between. The CDR3 length is 14 residues. Germline V gives CDR1 SGHRS, CDR2 YFSETQ. The CDR3 is CASSSGHPDSPLHF. CDR3 in DNA: TGCGCCAGCAGCTCCGGACACCCCGATTCACCCCTCCACTTT.

This chain uses TRBV19 with TRBJ2-7, with TRBD2 identical over 10 bases. Germline CDR1 LNHDA, CDR2 SQIVND (reference sequence). J was trimmed by 7 bases and V by 1 base; bases with no gene match: 16. The CDR3 length is 18 residues. This chain's CDR3 is CASSIGVSIGLADREQYF. In DNA, the CDR3 is TGTGCCAGTAGTATAGGGGTAAGTATAGGACTAGCGGATCGAGAGCAGTACTTC.

V gene TRBV2 combines with J gene TRBJ2-4; tentative D call: TRBD1 (6 bases). Germline V CDR1 and CDR2: SNHLY, FYNNEI. This CDR3 is 16 amino acids long. V shed 7 bases and J shed 0 bases, with 16 bases lying between them. The CDR3 bases are TGTGCCAGCAATAAGGACAGAACCATAGCCAAAAACATTCAGTACTTC. It codes for CASNKDRTIAKNIQYF.

This rearrangement joins TRBV9 to TRBJ2-7; D might be TRBD1 (6 bases). Trimming took 0 bases from V and 3 from J, leaving 10 bases between them. The CDR3 extends over 14 amino acids. From germline, CDR1 is SGDLS and CDR2 YYNGEE. The CDR3: CASSVEGGDYEQYF. The CDR3 DNA reads as TGTGCCAGCAGCGTAGAAGGGGGAGACTACGAGCAGTACTTC.

This chain connects TRBV7-2 to TRBJ2-1; 13 bases map to TRBD2. Unmatched junction bases numbered 7, after V lost 4 bases and J lost 7 bases. The CDR3 extends over 16 amino acids. Germline V gene data show CDR1 as SGHTA and CDR2 as FQGNSA. CDR3 region: CASSSTGTSGINEQFF. The CDR3 bases are TGTGCCAGCAGCTCAACCGGGACTAGCGGGATAAATGAGCAGTTCTTC.

This sequence joins TRBV6-2 or TRBV6-3 and TRBJ1-1, with D unclear. This CDR3 has 14 residues. Per germline, CDR1 MNHEY and CDR2 SVGEGT. V was clipped by 4 bases and J by 2 bases, with 11 bases between them. The CDR3 region is CASSSEVPNTEAFF. DNA for the CDR3: TGTGCCAGCAGTTCCGAGGTACCTAACACTGAAGCTTTCTTT.